Sequencing of this T cell receptor delta chain was carried out in a study of gamma-delta chains in newborns, infants, children. TCRdb called clones anew from the reads with CATT. The repertoire holds around 9,700 delta-chain clones, around 21% seen once, with under 5% in the top ten. The sequencing sample was made of blood. The sequence derives from a child who was a newborn, infant or young child, either healthy, febrile or measles-vaccinated (not recorded which).

In DNA form, the CDR3 reads TGTGCCTGTGACACTGTAACACTGGGGGATACGCGTCTGCAGTACACCGATAAACTCATCTTT. Encoded protein: CACDTVTLGDTRLQYTDKLIF. This chain connects TRDV2 to TRDJ1, with 13 bases lining up with TRDD3. CDR1 and CDR2 (germline): GEAIGNYY, EKD. The CDR3 loop spans 21 amino acids. J was trimmed by 0 bases and V by 1 base; bases with no gene match: 16.